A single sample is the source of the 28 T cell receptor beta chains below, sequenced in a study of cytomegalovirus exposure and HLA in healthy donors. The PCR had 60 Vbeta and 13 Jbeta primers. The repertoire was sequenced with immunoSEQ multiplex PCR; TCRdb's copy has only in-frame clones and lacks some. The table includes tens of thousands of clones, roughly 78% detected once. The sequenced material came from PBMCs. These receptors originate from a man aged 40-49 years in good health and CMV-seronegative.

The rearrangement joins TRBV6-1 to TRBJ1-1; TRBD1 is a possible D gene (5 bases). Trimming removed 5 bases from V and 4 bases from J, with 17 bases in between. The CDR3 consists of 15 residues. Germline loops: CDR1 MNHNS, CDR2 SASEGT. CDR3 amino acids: CASSPGHGSGTEAFF. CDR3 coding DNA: TGTGCCAGCAGTCCCGGACACGGGAGCGGCACTGAAGCTTTCTTT.

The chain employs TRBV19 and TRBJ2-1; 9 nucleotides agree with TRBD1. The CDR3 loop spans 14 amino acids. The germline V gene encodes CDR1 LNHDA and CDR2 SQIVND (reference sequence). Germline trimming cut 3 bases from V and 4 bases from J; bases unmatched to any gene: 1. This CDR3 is CASSMGQGYNEQFF. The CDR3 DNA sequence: TGTGCCAGTAGTATGGGACAGGGATACAATGAGCAGTTCTTC. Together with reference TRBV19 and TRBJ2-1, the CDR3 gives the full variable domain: DGGITQSPKYLFRKEGQNVTLSCEQNLNHDAMYWYRQDPGQGLRLIYYSQIVNDFQKGDIAEGYSVSREKKESFPLTVTSAQKNPTAFYLCASSMGQGYNEQFFGPGTRLTVL.

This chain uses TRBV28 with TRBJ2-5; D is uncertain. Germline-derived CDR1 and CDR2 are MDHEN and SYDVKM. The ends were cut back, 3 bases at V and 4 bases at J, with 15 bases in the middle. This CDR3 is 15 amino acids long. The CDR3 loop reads CASSFLGPGRETQYF. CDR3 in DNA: TGTGCCAGCAGTTTCTTGGGCCCCGGTCGAGAGACCCAGTACTTC.

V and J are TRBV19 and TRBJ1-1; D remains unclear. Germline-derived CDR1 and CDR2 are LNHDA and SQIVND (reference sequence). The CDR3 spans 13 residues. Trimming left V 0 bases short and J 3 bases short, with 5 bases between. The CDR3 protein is CASSIEQYTEAFF. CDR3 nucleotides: TGTGCCAGTAGTATAGAGCAGTACACTGAAGCTTTCTTT.

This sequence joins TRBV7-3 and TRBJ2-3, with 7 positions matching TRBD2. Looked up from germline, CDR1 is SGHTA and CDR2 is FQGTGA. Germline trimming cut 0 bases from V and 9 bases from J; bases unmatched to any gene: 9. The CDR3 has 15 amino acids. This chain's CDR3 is CASSLTQGPGGTQYF. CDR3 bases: TGTGCCAGCAGCTTAACCCAGGGCCCGGGGGGAACGCAGTATTTT.

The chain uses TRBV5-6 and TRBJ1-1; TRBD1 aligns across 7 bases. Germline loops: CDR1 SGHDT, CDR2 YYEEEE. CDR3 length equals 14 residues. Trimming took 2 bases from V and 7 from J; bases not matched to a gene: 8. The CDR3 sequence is CASSFGTEVLEAFF. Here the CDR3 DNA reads TGTGCCAGCAGCTTCGGGACAGAAGTCCTTGAAGCTTTCTTT.

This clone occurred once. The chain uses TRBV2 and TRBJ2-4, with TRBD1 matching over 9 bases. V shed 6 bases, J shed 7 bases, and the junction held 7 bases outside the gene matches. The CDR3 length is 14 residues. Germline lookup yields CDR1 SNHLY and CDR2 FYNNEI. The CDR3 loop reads CASRERTGVNIQYF. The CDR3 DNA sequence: TGTGCCAGCAGGGAAAGGACAGGGGTCAACATTCAGTACTTC.

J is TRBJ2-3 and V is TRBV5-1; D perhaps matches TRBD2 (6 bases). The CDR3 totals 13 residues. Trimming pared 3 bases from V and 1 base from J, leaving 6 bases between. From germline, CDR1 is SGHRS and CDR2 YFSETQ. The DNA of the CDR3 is TGCGCCAGCAGCTCGGGAGGCACAGATACGCAGTATTTT. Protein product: CASSSGGTDTQYF.

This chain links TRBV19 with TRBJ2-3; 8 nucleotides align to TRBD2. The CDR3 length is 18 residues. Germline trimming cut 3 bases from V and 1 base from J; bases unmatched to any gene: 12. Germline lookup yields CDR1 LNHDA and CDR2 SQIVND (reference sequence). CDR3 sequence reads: CASSMGLAGWGGTDTQYF. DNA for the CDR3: TGTGCCAGTAGTATGGGGCTAGCGGGCTGGGGTGGCACAGATACGCAGTATTTT.

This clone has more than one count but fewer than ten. CDR3: CASSEQEGAYNEQFF. CDR3 coding DNA: TGTGCCAGCAGTGAACAAGAGGGGGCATACAATGAGCAGTTCTTC. The chain is built from TRBV6-1 and TRBJ2-1; 7 nucleotides align to TRBD1. Germline lookup yields CDR1 MNHNS and CDR2 SASEGT. The CDR3 has 15 residues. Unmatched junction bases numbered 5, after V lost 2 bases and J lost 4 bases.

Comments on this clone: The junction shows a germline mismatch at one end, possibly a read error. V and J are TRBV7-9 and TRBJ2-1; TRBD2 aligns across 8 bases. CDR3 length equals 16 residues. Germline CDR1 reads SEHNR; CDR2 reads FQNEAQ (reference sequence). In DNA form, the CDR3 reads TGTTCCAGCAGCTTAATAGGCCTAGCGGGTGCCAATGAGCAGTTCTTC. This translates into CSSSLIGLAGANEQFF.

The CDR3 nucleotides read TGTGCCAGCAGCTTGGGACAGGGGGCCCTCACAGATACGCAGTATTTT. Translated: CASSLGQGALTDTQYF. The chain joins TRBV5-5 to TRBJ2-3; 10 bases agree with TRBD1. In germline, CDR1 is SGHKS, CDR2 YYEKEE (reference sequence). Trimming took 0 bases from V and 2 from J; bases not matched to a gene: 3. This CDR3 has 16 amino acids.

CDR3 residues: CASSQDPNQPQHF. The DNA of the CDR3 is TGCGCCAGCAGCCAAGATCCAAATCAGCCCCAGCATTTT. V is TRBV4-1 and J is TRBJ1-5; D is ambiguous. Germline assignment: CDR1 MGHRA and CDR2 YSYEKL. The V end was cut by 0 bases, the J end by 4 bases, with 4 bases between. The CDR3 has 13 amino acids.

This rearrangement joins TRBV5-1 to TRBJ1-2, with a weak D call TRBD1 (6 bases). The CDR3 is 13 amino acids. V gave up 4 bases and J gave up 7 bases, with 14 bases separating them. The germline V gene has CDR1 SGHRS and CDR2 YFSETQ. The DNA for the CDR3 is TGCGCCAGCAGCGTCGACAGGCAAGGTGGCTACACCTTC. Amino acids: CASSVDRQGGYTF.

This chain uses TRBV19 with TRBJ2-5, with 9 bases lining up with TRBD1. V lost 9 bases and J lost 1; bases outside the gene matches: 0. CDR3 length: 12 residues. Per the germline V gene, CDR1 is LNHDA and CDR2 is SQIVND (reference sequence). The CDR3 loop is CARGQGQETQYF. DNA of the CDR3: TGTGCCAGGGGACAGGGCCAAGAGACCCAGTACTTC.

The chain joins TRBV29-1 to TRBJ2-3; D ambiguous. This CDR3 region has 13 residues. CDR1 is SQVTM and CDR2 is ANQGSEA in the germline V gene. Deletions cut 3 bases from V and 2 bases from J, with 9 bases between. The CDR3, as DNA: TGCAGCGTTGACGGGTGGGTCACAGATACGCAGTATTTT. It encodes CSVDGWVTDTQYF.

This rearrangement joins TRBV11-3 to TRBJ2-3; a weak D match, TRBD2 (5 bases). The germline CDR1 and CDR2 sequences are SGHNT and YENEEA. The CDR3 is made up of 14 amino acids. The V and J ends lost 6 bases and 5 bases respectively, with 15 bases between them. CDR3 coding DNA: TGTGCCAGCAGTTCCCGGGCCGCGGGAGATACGCAGTATTTT. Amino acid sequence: CASSSRAAGDTQYF.

The CDR3 loop reads CASSMWTGRYEQYF. CDR3 nucleotide sequence: TGTGCCAGCAGCATGTGGACAGGGAGGTACGAGCAGTACTTC. The V gene is TRBV5-4, the J gene TRBJ2-7; 8 bases are shared with TRBD1. The trim removed 4 bases at V and 4 bases at J, leaving 7 bases unmatched. Looked up from germline, CDR1 is SGHNT and CDR2 is YYREEE (reference sequence). The length of the CDR3 is 14 residues.

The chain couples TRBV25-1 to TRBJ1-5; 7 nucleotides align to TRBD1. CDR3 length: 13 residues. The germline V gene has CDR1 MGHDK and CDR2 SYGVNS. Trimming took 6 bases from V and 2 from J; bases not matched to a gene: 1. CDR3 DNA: TGTGCCAGCAGAGGACAGGGCAATCAGCCCCAGCATTTT. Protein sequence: CASRGQGNQPQHF.

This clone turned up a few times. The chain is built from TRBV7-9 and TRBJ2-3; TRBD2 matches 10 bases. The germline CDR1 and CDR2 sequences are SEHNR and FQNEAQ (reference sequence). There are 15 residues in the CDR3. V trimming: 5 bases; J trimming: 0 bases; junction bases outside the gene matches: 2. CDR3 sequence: CASSPGLASTDTQYF. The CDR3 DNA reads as TGTGCCAGCAGCCCGGGACTAGCGAGCACAGATACGCAGTATTTT.

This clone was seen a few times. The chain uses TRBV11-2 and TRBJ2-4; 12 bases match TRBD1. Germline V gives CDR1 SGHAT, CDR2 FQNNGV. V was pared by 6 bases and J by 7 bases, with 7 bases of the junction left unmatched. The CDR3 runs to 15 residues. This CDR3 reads CASSWGTGGLNIQYF. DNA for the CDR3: TGTGCCAGCAGTTGGGGGACAGGGGGCCTTAACATTCAGTACTTC. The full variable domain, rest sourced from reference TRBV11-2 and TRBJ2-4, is EAGVAQSPRYKIIEKRQSVAFWCNPISGHATLYWYQQILGQGPKLLIQFQNNGVVDDSQLPKDRFSAERLKGVDSTLKIQPAKLEDSAVYLCASSWGTGGLNIQYFGAGTRLSVL.

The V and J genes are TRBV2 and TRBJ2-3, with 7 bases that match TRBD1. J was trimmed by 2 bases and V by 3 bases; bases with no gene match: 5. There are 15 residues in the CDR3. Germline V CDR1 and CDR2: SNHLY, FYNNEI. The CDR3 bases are TGTGCCAGCAGTGACTGGGACAGTCTCACAGATACGCAGTATTTT. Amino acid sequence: CASSDWDSLTDTQYF. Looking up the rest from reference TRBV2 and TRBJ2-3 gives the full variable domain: EPEVTQTPSHQVTQMGQEVILRCVPISNHLYFYWYRQILGQKVEFLVSFYNNEISEKSEIFDDQFSVERPDGSNFTLKIRSTKLEDSAMYFCASSDWDSLTDTQYFGPGTRLTVL.

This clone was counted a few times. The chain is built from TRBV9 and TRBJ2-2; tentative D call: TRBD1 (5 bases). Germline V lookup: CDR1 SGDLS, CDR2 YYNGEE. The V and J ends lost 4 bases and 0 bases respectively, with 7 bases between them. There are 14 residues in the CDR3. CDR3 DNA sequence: TGTGCCAGCAGCCTGACAGCGAACACCGGGGAGCTGTTTTTT. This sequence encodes CASSLTANTGELFF.

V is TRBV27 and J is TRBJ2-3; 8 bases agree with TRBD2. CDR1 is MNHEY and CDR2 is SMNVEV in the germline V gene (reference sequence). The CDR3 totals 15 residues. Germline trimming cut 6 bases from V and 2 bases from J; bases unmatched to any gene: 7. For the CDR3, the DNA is TGTGCCAGCAGCCCCGGGACTAGGACCACAGATACGCAGTATTTT. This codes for CASSPGTRTTDTQYF.

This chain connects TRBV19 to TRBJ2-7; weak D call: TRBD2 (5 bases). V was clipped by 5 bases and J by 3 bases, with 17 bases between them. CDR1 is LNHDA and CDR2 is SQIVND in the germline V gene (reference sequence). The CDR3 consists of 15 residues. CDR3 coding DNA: TGTGCCAGTAGTTTCGACTTTTCCCGGGGCTACGAGCAGTACTTC. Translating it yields CASSFDFSRGYEQYF. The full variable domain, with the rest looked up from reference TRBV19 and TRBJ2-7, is DGGITQSPKYLFRKEGQNVTLSCEQNLNHDAMYWYRQDPGQGLRLIYYSQIVNDFQKGDIAEGYSVSREKKESFPLTVTSAQKNPTAFYLCASSFDFSRGYEQYFGPGTRLTVT.

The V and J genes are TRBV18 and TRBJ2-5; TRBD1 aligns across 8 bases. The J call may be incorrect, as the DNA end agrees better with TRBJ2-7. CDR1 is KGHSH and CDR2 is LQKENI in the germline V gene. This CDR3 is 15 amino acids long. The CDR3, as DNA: TGTGCCAGCTCACCGGTCGGGACAGGCCCCTACGAGCAGTACTTC. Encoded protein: CASSPVGTGPYEQYF.

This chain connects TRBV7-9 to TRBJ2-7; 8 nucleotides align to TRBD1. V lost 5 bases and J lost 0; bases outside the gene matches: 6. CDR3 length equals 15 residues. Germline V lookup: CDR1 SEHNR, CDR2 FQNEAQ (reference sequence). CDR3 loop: CASSRGQGISYEQYF. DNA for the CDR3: TGTGCCAGCAGCCGCGGACAGGGAATCTCCTACGAGCAGTACTTC.

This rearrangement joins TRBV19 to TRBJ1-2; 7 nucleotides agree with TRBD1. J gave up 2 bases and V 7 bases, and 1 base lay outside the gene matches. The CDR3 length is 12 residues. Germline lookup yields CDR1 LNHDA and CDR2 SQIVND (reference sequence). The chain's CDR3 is CASTTGNYGYTF. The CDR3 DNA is TGTGCCAGTACGACAGGGAACTATGGCTACACCTTC.